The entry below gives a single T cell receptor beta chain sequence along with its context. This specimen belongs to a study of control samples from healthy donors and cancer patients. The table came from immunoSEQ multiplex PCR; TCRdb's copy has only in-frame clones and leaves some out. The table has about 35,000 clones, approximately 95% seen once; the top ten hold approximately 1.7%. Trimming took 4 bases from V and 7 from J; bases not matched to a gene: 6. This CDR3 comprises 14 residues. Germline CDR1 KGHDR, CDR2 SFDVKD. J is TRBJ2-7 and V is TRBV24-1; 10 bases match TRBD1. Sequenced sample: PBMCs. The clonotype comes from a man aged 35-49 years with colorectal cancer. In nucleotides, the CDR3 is TGTGCCACCAGTGAGCCCGGGACAGGGGATGAGCAGTACTTC. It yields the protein CATSEPGTGDEQYF.